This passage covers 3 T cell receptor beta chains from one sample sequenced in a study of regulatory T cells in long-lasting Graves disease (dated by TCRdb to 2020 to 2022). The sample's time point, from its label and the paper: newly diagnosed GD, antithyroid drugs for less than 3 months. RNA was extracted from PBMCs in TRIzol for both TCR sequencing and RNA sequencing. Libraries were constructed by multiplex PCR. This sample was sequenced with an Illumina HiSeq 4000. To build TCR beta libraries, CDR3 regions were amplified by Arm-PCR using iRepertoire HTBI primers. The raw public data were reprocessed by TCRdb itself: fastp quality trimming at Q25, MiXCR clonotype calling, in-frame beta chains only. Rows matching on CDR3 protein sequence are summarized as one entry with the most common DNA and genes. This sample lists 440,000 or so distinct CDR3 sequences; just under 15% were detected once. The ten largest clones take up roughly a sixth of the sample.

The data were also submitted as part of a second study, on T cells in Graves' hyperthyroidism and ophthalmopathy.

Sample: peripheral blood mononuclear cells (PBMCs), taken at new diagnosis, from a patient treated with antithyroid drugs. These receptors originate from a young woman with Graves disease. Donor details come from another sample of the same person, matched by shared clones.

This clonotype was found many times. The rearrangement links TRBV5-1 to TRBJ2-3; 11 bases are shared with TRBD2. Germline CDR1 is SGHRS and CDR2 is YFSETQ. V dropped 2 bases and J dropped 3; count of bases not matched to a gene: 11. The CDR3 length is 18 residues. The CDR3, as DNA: TGCGCCAGCAGCTTCTTAGCGGGAGGGCGGTTATCGACAGATACGCAGTATTTT. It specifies CASSFLAGGRLSTDTQYF.

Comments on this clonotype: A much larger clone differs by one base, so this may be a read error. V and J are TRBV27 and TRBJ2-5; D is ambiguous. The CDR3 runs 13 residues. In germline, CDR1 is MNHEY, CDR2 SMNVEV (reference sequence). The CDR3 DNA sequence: TGTGCCAGCAGTACCCCATCCTACAATGAGCAGCTCTTC. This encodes CASSTPSYNEQLF.

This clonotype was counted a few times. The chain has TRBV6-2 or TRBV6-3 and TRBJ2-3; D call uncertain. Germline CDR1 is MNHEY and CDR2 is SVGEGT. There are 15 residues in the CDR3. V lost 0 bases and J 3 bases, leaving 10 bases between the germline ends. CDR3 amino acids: CASSYSRLTTDTQYF. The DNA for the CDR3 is TGTGCCAGCAGTTACTCGAGGCTAACGACAGATACGCAGTATTTT.